These 25 T cell receptor beta chains originate from one sample sequenced in a study of graft-versus-host responses after intestinal transplantation. Assay used: immunoSEQ multiplex PCR; TCRdb lists only in-frame clones, some missing. There are roughly 70,000 clones in the sample; around 82% occur only once, and 0.39% lies in the top ten. What these receptors recognize is not known. The sequencing used unstimulated CD4+ T cells sorted from spleen or lymph node cells, collected before transplant. These receptors originate from a human donor who was the organ donor for an intestinal transplant.

This rearrangement joins TRBV19 to TRBJ1-2; maybe TRBD1 (5 bases). The CDR3 loop spans 13 amino acids. V was cut by 5 bases and J by 3 bases, with 10 bases left in between. Germline V gene lookup returns CDR1 LNHDA and CDR2 SQIVND (reference sequence). The CDR3 is CASSPQVYYGYTF. The DNA of the CDR3 is TGTGCCAGTAGTCCACAGGTTTACTATGGCTACACCTTC. The whole variable domain, filled in from reference TRBV19 and TRBJ1-2, reads DGGITQSPKYLFRKEGQNVTLSCEQNLNHDAMYWYRQDPGQGLRLIYYSQIVNDFQKGDIAEGYSVSREKKESFPLTVTSAQKNPTAFYLCASSPQVYYGYTFGSGTRLTVV.

In DNA, the CDR3 is TGTGCCAGCAGGGAGGGGAAGGGTGGCTACACCTTC. Amino acids: CASREGKGGYTF. The chain has TRBV6-1 and TRBJ1-2; D perhaps matches TRBD1 (5 bases). The CDR3 contains 12 residues. Germline CDR1 and CDR2: MNHNS and SASEGT. V was shortened by 6 bases and J by 7 bases, with 12 bases between the two germline ends.

The V gene is TRBV2, the J gene TRBJ2-3; 9 nucleotides match TRBD1. CDR3 length equals 15 residues. Germline V gene sequence: CDR1 SNHLY, CDR2 FYNNEI. J gave up 4 bases and V 3 bases, and 5 bases lay outside the gene matches. CDR3 sequence reads: CASSEPGQGADTQYF. In nucleotides, the CDR3 is TGTGCCAGCAGTGAGCCGGGACAGGGCGCAGATACGCAGTATTTT. Together with reference TRBV2 and TRBJ2-3, the CDR3 gives the full variable domain: EPEVTQTPSHQVTQMGQEVILRCVPISNHLYFYWYRQILGQKVEFLVSFYNNEISEKSEIFDDQFSVERPDGSNFTLKIRSTKLEDSAMYFCASSEPGQGADTQYFGPGTRLTVL.

The chain carries TRBV7-9 and TRBJ1-6, with D uncertain. V was cut by 0 bases and J by 2 bases, with 8 bases left in between. Germline V gene data show CDR1 as SEHNR and CDR2 as FQNEAQ (reference sequence). The CDR3 length is 16 residues. In DNA form, the CDR3 reads TGTGCCAGCAGCTTAGCGCGGGGTACCTATAATTCACCCCTCCACTTT. Translated: CASSLARGTYNSPLHF.

The chain joins TRBV10-3 to TRBJ1-2; a possible D gene is TRBD1 (6 bases). Trimming took 4 bases from V and 3 from J, leaving 6 bases between them. This CDR3 has 12 residues. Germline V gene data show CDR1 as ENHRY and CDR2 as SYGVKD. The CDR3 here is CAISGGHYGYTF. The CDR3 nucleotides read TGTGCCATCAGTGGGGGGCACTATGGCTACACCTTC.

This chain links TRBV5-4 with TRBJ2-1, with D possibly TRBD1 on 6 matching bases. The CDR3 length is 14 residues. CDR1 is SGHNT, CDR2 YYREEE, per germline (reference sequence). With 1 base removed from V and 9 bases from J, the gap between germline ends came to 14 bases. CDR3: CASSLPGDSSEQFF. The CDR3 DNA reads as TGTGCCAGCAGCTTGCCAGGGGATTCGAGTGAGCAGTTCTTC.

The J gene is TRBJ1-2, the V gene TRBV28; TRBD1 aligns across 8 bases. Germline assignment: CDR1 MDHEN and CDR2 SYDVKM. This CDR3 has 13 residues. The V segment lost 6 bases and the J segment 7 bases; nucleotides outside the gene matches: 7. CDR3 coding DNA: TGTGCCAGCAGCGCAGGGGGCTCGGGTGGCTACACCTTC. It codes for CASSAGGSGGYTF.

V gene TRBV9 combines with J gene TRBJ1-6; perhaps TRBD1 as D (6 bases). The germline CDR1 and CDR2 sequences are SGDLS and YYNGEE. The CDR3 sequence is 12 residues long. V was shortened by 5 bases and J by 11 bases, with 11 bases between the two germline ends. CDR3 in DNA: TGTGCCAGCAGTCGTCAGGGGCCACCCCTCCACTTT. Residues: CASSRQGPPLHF.

V usage is TRBV7-8 and J usage is TRBJ1-4; maybe TRBD1 (6 bases). This CDR3 has 14 residues. V was clipped by 8 bases and J by 1 base, with 11 bases between them. From germline, CDR1 is SGHVS and CDR2 FQNEAQ. The CDR3 sequence: CASYRDRTNEKLFF. The CDR3, as DNA: TGTGCCAGCTACAGGGACCGAACTAATGAAAAACTGTTTTTT. The full variable domain, in which reference TRBV7-8 and TRBJ1-4 provide the parts outside the CDR3, is GAGVSQSPRYKVAKRGQDVALRCDPISGHVSLFWYQQALGQGPEFLTYFQNEAQLDKSGLPSDRFFAERPEGSVSTLKIQRTQQEDSAVYLCASYRDRTNEKLFFGSGTQLSVL.

The chain carries TRBV14 and TRBJ2-5; 11 positions match TRBD2. V was pared by 1 base and J by 2 bases, with 6 bases of the junction left unmatched. CDR1 and CDR2 from the germline V gene are SGHDN and FVKESK. This CDR3 contains 17 residues. CDR3 DNA sequence: TGTGCCAGCAGCCAAGGGACTAGCGGGCGCCTGCAAGAGACCCAGTACTTC. Translating it yields CASSQGTSGRLQETQYF.

This chain connects TRBV9 to TRBJ1-4; D is perhaps TRBD1 (6 bases). This CDR3 has 13 residues. The germline V gene encodes CDR1 SGDLS and CDR2 YYNGEE. The V and J ends lost 5 bases and 7 bases respectively, with 12 bases between them. CDR3 loop: CASSRDMGEKLFF. The CDR3, as DNA: TGTGCCAGCAGTAGGGACATGGGTGAAAAACTGTTTTTT.

The rearrangement uses TRBV6-1 and TRBJ1-2; no clear D gene. The CDR3 is 13 amino acids. Germline lookup yields CDR1 MNHNS and CDR2 SASEGT. V lost 0 bases to trimming and J lost 8 bases, with 10 bases between them. The CDR3 spells CASSEAGRSGYTF. The DNA of the CDR3 is TGTGCCAGCAGTGAAGCTGGGAGGTCGGGCTACACCTTC.

The rearrangement joins TRBV7-2 to TRBJ2-2, with 7 bases that match TRBD2. Losses at the gene ends were 1 base for V and 7 bases for J; bases not matched to a gene: 6. The CDR3 loop spans 15 amino acids. Germline V gives CDR1 SGHTA, CDR2 FQGNSA. The CDR3 DNA is TGTGCCAGCAGCTTAGTCGCTAGCGGAATCGGGGAGCTGTTTTTT. Encoded protein: CASSLVASGIGELFF.

The chain employs TRBV11-2 and TRBJ2-5; 15 bases map to TRBD2. The length of the CDR3 is 17 residues. After removal of 4 bases from V and 2 bases from J, the junction contained 5 bases not matched to a gene. Germline assignment: CDR1 SGHAT and CDR2 FQNNGV. This chain's CDR3 is CASSWGTSGGLQETQYF. CDR3 DNA: TGTGCCAGCAGCTGGGGGACTAGCGGGGGGCTGCAAGAGACCCAGTACTTC.

This clone was detected only once. Other DNA sequences from this sample encode an identical CDR3 as well. This chain links TRBV4-1 with TRBJ1-6; TRBD1 matches 9 bases. This CDR3 region has 19 residues. CDR1 MGHRA and CDR2 YSYEKL come from the germline V gene. Trimming took 6 bases from V and 0 from J; bases not matched to a gene: 12. The CDR3 spells CASSPMDRGGGSYNSPLHF. CDR3 bases: TGCGCCAGCAGTCCCATGGACAGGGGCGGAGGCTCCTATAATTCACCCCTCCACTTT.

V usage is TRBV7-8 and J usage is TRBJ1-1; no firm D call. CDR1 and CDR2 (germline): SGHVS, FQNEAQ. The CDR3 is 13 amino acids. Deletions cut 5 bases from V and 0 bases from J, with 7 bases between. The CDR3 region is CASSPAVNTEAFF. The DNA of the CDR3 is TGTGCCAGCAGCCCAGCGGTGAACACTGAAGCTTTCTTT.

This clone turned up a few times. Germline and junction disagree at one end, which may indicate a read error. The chain links TRBV5-1 to TRBJ1-3; tentatively, D is TRBD1 (6 bases). The CDR3 runs 16 residues. Per germline, CDR1 SGHRS and CDR2 YFSETQ. The CDR3 DNA reads TGCGCCAGCAGCGACGGACAGCTCAGCTCTGGAAACACCATGTATTTT. Its translation is CASSDGQLSSGNTMYF.

This clone was recorded once. This chain uses TRBV28 with TRBJ1-3; 7 nucleotides agree with TRBD1. The V gene end was trimmed by 4 bases and the J gene end by 4 bases; junction bases not matched to a gene: 7. From germline, CDR1 is MDHEN and CDR2 SYDVKM. The CDR3 runs to 15 residues. CDR3 bases: TGTGCCAGCAGTTCAACGACAGGGTACGGAAACACCATATATTTT. Its protein is CASSSTTGYGNTIYF. The full variable domain, rest sourced from reference TRBV28 and TRBJ1-3, is DVKVTQSSRYLVKRTGEKVFLECVQDMDHENMFWYRQDPGLGLRLIYFSYDVKMKEKGDIPEGYSVSREKKERFSLILESASTNQTSMYLCASSSTTGYGNTIYFGEGSWLTVV.

The chain carries TRBV4-2 and TRBJ2-1; 9 nucleotides align to TRBD2. After removal of 4 bases from V and 4 bases from J, the junction contained 14 bases not matched to a gene. The CDR3 contains 18 residues. Germline lookup yields CDR1 LGHNA and CDR2 YNFKEQ. CDR3: CASSRVPLSGGWYNEQFF. The DNA of the CDR3 is TGTGCCAGCAGCCGGGTCCCACTGAGCGGGGGGTGGTACAATGAGCAGTTCTTC.

The chain employs TRBV28 and TRBJ1-2; weak D call: TRBD1 (6 bases). This CDR3 comprises 15 residues. Germline values: CDR1 MDHEN, CDR2 SYDVKM. V lost 4 bases to trimming and J lost 1 base, with 13 bases between them. CDR3 bases: TGTGCCAGCAGTTCCCCGGGACACCTTAACTATGGCTACACCTTC. Protein: CASSSPGHLNYGYTF.

The rearrangement uses TRBV19 and TRBJ2-5, with 9 bases identical to TRBD1. The CDR3 covers 13 residues. Germline CDR1 reads LNHDA; CDR2 reads SQIVND (reference sequence). J was trimmed by 5 bases and V by 6 bases; bases with no gene match: 4. The CDR3 sequence: CASRDRGKETQYF. The CDR3 region has the DNA TGTGCCAGTAGGGACAGGGGCAAGGAGACCCAGTACTTC.

The chain carries TRBV27 and TRBJ2-7; tentative D call: TRBD1 (5 bases). The germline gives CDR1 MNHEY, CDR2 SMNVEV (reference sequence). The V gene lost 8 bases and the J gene lost 4 bases, with 15 bases spanning the gap. There are 13 residues in the CDR3. This chain's CDR3 is CASAQQVFYEQYV. The CDR3 region has the DNA TGTGCCAGCGCGCAACAGGTTTTTTACGAGCAGTACGTC.

This chain connects TRBV28 to TRBJ2-7, with 7 bases matching TRBD2. The CDR3 contains 15 residues. The germline gives CDR1 MDHEN, CDR2 SYDVKM. Trimming at V came to 6 bases and at J to 2 bases, leaving 10 bases not matched to a gene. The CDR3 sequence is CASRPSGRGAYEQYV. The CDR3 DNA is TGTGCCAGCAGGCCCTCGGGACGGGGGGCCTACGAGCAGTACGTC.

The V and J genes are TRBV6-1 and TRBJ2-5; D is possibly TRBD1 (6 bases). The CDR3 loop spans 15 amino acids. Trimming took off 6 bases at V and 4 bases at J, with 18 bases between the two ends. CDR1 and CDR2 (germline): MNHNS, SASEGT. CDR3 in DNA: TGTGCCAGCAGCCCTGCGAGGGGGTTGATAGAGACCCAGTACTTC. It translates to CASSPARGLIETQYF.

The genes are TRBV6-5 and TRBJ2-2, with a possible D match to TRBD1 (6 bases). CDR1 and CDR2 (germline): MNHEY, SVGAGI. The V and J ends lost 10 bases and 0 bases respectively, with 12 bases between them. The CDR3 is 14 amino acids. The chain's CDR3 is CATLGQSNTGELFF. The CDR3 bases are TGTGCCACCCTCGGACAGTCGAACACCGGGGAGCTGTTTTTT.